The rows below give T cell receptor beta chains drawn from one sample of a study of blood T cells in healthy people across ages. MiXCR was run by TCRdb on the 5' RACE reads, yielding one entry per CDR3 protein. The sample holds around 1,800,000 distinct CDR3 sequences, around 42% seen once. The sample taken for sequencing was blood. Every receptor here comes from a human donor in good health. Each CDR3 is given with its conserved first and last residue. The D gene is left open where the match is weak. Expanded clones get a size class; other rows say once, few or many, or leave the size out.

cdr3_nt: TGTGCCAGCAGTTCGGGACGGAGCAATTCACCCCTCCACTTT
cdr3_aa: CASSSGRSNSPLHF
j_call: TRBJ1-6
d_call: .
v_call: TRBV27
clone_size: many
cdr3_length: 14

cdr3_nt: TGTGCCAGCAGCGTAGATCTCTCACCCCTCCACTTT
cdr3_aa: CASSVDLSPLHF
j_call: TRBJ1-6
d_call: .
v_call: TRBV9
clone_size: few
cdr3_length: 12

cdr3_nt: TGTGCCACCGCGCTTGCCAGCGGGGGATCCCCGAGCTCCTACAATGAGCAGTTCTTC
cdr3_aa: CATALASGGSPSSYNEQFF
j_call: TRBJ2-1
d_call: TRBD2
v_call: TRBV7-2
clone_size: .
cdr3_length: 19

cdr3_nt: TGTGCCAGCAGCCAAGAACCGGGGCGGCGCAATGAGCAGTTCTTC
cdr3_aa: CASSQEPGRRNEQFF
j_call: TRBJ2-1
d_call: .
v_call: TRBV4-2
clone_size: few
cdr3_length: 15

cdr3_nt: TGTGCCAGCAGGGCCCGGACAGCGTTACAAGCTTTCTTT
cdr3_aa: CASRARTALQAFF
j_call: TRBJ1-1
d_call: .
v_call: TRBV12-3/TRBV12-4
clone_size: .
cdr3_length: 13

cdr3_nt: TGCAGCGTTGCTCAGACAGGGTCGGGGGGCTACACCTTC
cdr3_aa: CSVAQTGSGGYTF
j_call: TRBJ1-2
d_call: TRBD1
v_call: TRBV29-1
clone_size: few
cdr3_length: 13

cdr3_nt: TGTGCCAGCAGCCCGCGGGTCGGGGGACCAGATACGCAGTATTTT
cdr3_aa: CASSPRVGGPDTQYF
j_call: TRBJ2-3
d_call: .
v_call: TRBV9
clone_size: .
cdr3_length: 15

cdr3_nt: TGTGCCAGCAGCCACACAGGGGCTATTTGGGAGACCCAGTACTTC
cdr3_aa: CASSHTGAIWETQYF
j_call: TRBJ2-5
d_call: TRBD1
v_call: TRBV7-2
clone_size: .
cdr3_length: 15

cdr3_nt: TGTGCCAGCAGCTTAGCGCCTGCTAGTCTAAATGAGCAGTTCTTC
cdr3_aa: CASSLAPASLNEQFF
j_call: TRBJ2-1
d_call: .
v_call: TRBV7-2
clone_size: few
cdr3_length: 15

cdr3_nt: TGTGCCAGCAGCCCGGACAGACGACTCTACACCTTC
cdr3_aa: CASSPDRRLYTF
j_call: TRBJ1-2
d_call: .
v_call: TRBV7-9
clone_size: few
cdr3_length: 12

cdr3_nt: TGTGCCATCAGTACCAACCTAGGCCTAGCGGGGGGGTTTCACGGTCATGAGCAGTTCTTC
cdr3_aa: CAISTNLGLAGGFHGHEQFF
j_call: TRBJ2-1
d_call: TRBD2
v_call: TRBV10-3
clone_size: .
cdr3_length: 20

cdr3_nt: TGTGCCTGGAGTACCGGACAGGGGGTCAACGAGCAGTACTTC
cdr3_aa: CAWSTGQGVNEQYF
j_call: TRBJ2-7
d_call: TRBD1
v_call: TRBV30
clone_size: few
cdr3_length: 14

cdr3_nt: TGCAGGGCCCACGCTAACTATGGCTACACCTTC
cdr3_aa: CRAHANYGYTF
j_call: TRBJ1-2
d_call: .
v_call: TRBV20-1
clone_size: .
cdr3_length: 11

cdr3_nt: TGTGCCAGCAGCTTAGCCCCCGGGTCGAACACTGAAGCTTTCTTT
cdr3_aa: CASSLAPGSNTEAFF
j_call: TRBJ1-1
d_call: .
v_call: TRBV7-9
clone_size: .
cdr3_length: 15

cdr3_nt: TGTGCCAGCAGCTTACTGACAGACACCTACGAGCAGTACTTC
cdr3_aa: CASSLLTDTYEQYF
j_call: TRBJ2-7
d_call: .
v_call: TRBV7-2
clone_size: .
cdr3_length: 14